This record covers a single T cell receptor (beta chain). A read error is possible here, since a much larger clone lies one base away. No cell sorting was done before RNA was extracted from the tissue. More than 3 cm separated this lung sample from the edge of the tumor. The data stem from a study of tumor and adjacent non-tumor tissue in lung cancer. Across the whole study: There were approximately twelve adenocarcinoma, 2 squamous cell carcinoma and 1 small cell lung cancer cases.

V lost 6 bases and J 5 bases, leaving 5 bases between the germline ends. The CDR3 spans 12 residues. Three rounds of nested PCR, following a modified ARM-PCR protocol, produced the TCRbeta library. One entry per CDR3 protein results from TCRdb running MiXCR on the multiplex PCR reads. The sample contains about 110,000 distinct CDR3 sequences, 62% of which appear only once. The sequence came from a man in his 60s with non-small cell lung cancer. This sequence joins TRBV12-3 or TRBV12-4 and TRBJ1-6; D gene uncertain. Source material: distant non-tumor lung tissue. CDR3 sequence reads: CASSHNNSPLHF. The CDR3 region has the DNA TGTGCCAGCAGCCATAATAATTCACCCCTCCACTTT.